The sequence of this T cell receptor beta chain was determined in a study of T cell changes during pregnancy in multiple sclerosis. The germline gives CDR1 SGHRS, CDR2 YFSETQ. This CDR3 comprises 16 residues. V shed 2 bases and J 2 bases; nucleotides not matched to a gene: 8. Clones were read by immunoSEQ multiplex PCR, and TCRdb kept only the in-frame ones, dropping some. The sample holds 65,000 to 95,000 clones, approximately 90% seen once. The receptor comes from a female donor with multiple sclerosis, enrolled in a pregnancy study. The input for sequencing was peripheral blood, taken before pregnancy. This chain uses TRBV5-1 with TRBJ2-3; TRBD2 matches 7 bases. The CDR3 nucleotides read TGCGCCAGCAGCTTTTCTCCAGCGGGGATCACAGATACGCAGTATTTT. Its translation: CASSFSPAGITDTQYF.